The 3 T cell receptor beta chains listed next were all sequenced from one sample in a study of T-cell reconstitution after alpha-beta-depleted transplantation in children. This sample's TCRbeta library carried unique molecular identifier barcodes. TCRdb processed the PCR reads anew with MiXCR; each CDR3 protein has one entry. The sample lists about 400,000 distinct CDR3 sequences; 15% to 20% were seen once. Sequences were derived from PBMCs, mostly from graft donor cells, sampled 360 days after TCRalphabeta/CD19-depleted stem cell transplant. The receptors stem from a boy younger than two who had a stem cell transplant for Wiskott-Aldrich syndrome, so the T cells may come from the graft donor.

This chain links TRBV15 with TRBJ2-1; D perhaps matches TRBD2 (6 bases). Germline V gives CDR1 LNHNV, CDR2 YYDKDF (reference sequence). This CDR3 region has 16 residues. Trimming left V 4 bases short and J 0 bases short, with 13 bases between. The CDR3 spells CATSTTRRGSYNEQFF. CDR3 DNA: TGTGCCACCAGCACTACTAGGAGGGGCTCCTACAATGAGCAGTTCTTC. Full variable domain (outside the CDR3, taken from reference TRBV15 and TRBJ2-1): DAMVIQNPRYQVTQFGKPVTLSCSQTLNHNVMYWYQQKSSQAPKLLFHYYDKDFNNEADTPDNFQSRRPNTSFCFLDIRSPGLGDTAMYLCATSTTRRGSYNEQFFGPGTRLTVL.

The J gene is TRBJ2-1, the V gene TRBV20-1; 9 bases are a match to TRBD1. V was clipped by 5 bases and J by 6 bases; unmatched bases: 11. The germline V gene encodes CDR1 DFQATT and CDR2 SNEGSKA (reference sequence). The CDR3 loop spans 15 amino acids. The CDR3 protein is CSAGLLGTGFNEQFF. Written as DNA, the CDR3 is TGCAGTGCTGGGCTCTTAGGGACAGGGTTCAATGAGCAGTTCTTC.

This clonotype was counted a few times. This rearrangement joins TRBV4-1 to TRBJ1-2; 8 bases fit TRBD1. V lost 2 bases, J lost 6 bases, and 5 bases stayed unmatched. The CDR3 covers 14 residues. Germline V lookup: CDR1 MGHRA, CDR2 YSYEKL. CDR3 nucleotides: TGCGCCAGCAGCCAAAGTCACAGGGGGGATGGCTACACCTTC. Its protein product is CASSQSHRGDGYTF.